These 21 T cell receptor beta chains originate from one sample sequenced in a study of blood T cell repertoires in COVID-19. Only in-frame clones appear in the TCRdb table, and some are missing; sequencing was by immunoSEQ multiplex PCR. This sample carries 300,000 to 450,000 clones, around 87% of them seen once, and the ten largest clones take 2.3%. Sequences were obtained from peripheral blood. All receptors come from a woman aged 55-70 years with COVID-19, enrolled during active disease.

The gene calls are TRBV27 and TRBJ1-4; D uncertain. The germline V gene has CDR1 MNHEY and CDR2 SMNVEV (reference sequence). Trimming pared 7 bases from V and 10 bases from J, leaving 13 bases between. The CDR3 loop spans 12 amino acids. Here the CDR3 DNA reads TGTGCCAGCACCCCAGCAGGTCCAAAACTGTTTTTT. It codes for CASTPAGPKLFF.

This clone appeared once. The V call is TRBV7-9, the J call TRBJ1-2; D ambiguous. The CDR3 consists of 12 residues. Germline V gene sequence: CDR1 SEHNR, CDR2 FQNEAQ (reference sequence). Trimming took off 4 bases at V and 8 bases at J, with 11 bases between the two ends. The CDR3 is CASSYNTQGYTF. The CDR3 coding sequence is TGTGCCAGCAGCTATAATACACAGGGCTACACCTTC.

The CDR3 DNA sequence: TGCGCCAGCAGCTTGGCAGCGGGGGGTAACACCGGGGAGCTGTTTTTT. Translated: CASSLAAGGNTGELFF. This chain connects TRBV5-1 to TRBJ2-2, with 9 bases lining up with TRBD2. CDR3 length: 16 residues. The V gene end was trimmed by 0 bases and the J gene end by 2 bases; junction bases not matched to a gene: 2. CDR1 and CDR2 from the germline V gene are SGHRS and YFSETQ.

The gene calls are TRBV7-9 and TRBJ1-3; 7 positions agree with TRBD1. CDR1 is SEHNR and CDR2 is FQNEAQ in the germline V gene (reference sequence). The CDR3 sequence is 14 residues long. After removal of 4 bases from V and 4 bases from J, the junction contained 4 bases not matched to a gene. In DNA, the CDR3 is TGTGCCAGCAGCTCCCTGGACAGGGGAAACACCATATATTTT. Its translation is CASSSLDRGNTIYF. The whole variable domain, remainder taken from reference TRBV7-9 and TRBJ1-3, is DTGVSQNPRHKITKRGQNVTFRCDPISEHNRLYWYRQTLGQGPEFLTYFQNEAQLEKSRLLSDRFSAERPKGSFSTLEIQRTEQGDSAMYLCASSSLDRGNTIYFGEGSWLTVV.

V gene TRBV5-1 combines with J gene TRBJ2-1; TRBD1 matches 9 bases. V was clipped by 4 bases and J by 2 bases; unmatched bases: 10. Germline V CDR1 and CDR2: SGHRS, YFSETQ. This CDR3 region has 17 residues. The CDR3 nucleotides are TGCGCCAGCAGCGGCCGGGACAGGGTAGGAGCCTACAATGAGCAGTTCTTC. Translating it yields CASSGRDRVGAYNEQFF.

The chain recombines TRBV3-1 (or the pseudogene TRBV3-2) with TRBJ2-7, with 8 bases fitting TRBD1. The CDR3 totals 15 residues. The junction had 7 bases not matched to a gene; V was cut back by 3 bases and J by 3 bases. Germline assignment: CDR1 LGHDT and CDR2 YNNKEL (reference sequence). CDR3: CASSHIPTGGYEQYF. The CDR3 DNA reads TGTGCCAGCAGCCATATACCCACAGGGGGCTACGAGCAGTACTTC.

This clone was observed a few times. The V and J genes are TRBV6-1 and TRBJ2-7, with 7 bases identical to TRBD1. In germline, CDR1 is MNHNS, CDR2 SASEGT. V dropped 2 bases and J dropped 7; count of bases not matched to a gene: 17. The CDR3 totals 17 residues. Here the CDR3 reads CASSERAAGTARVEQYF. The CDR3 region has the DNA TGTGCCAGCAGTGAAAGGGCCGCCGGGACAGCGCGTGTAGAGCAGTACTTC.

CDR3 nucleotide sequence: TGCGCCAGCAGCCAACCAGGGGCGGGTTCACCCCTCCACTTT. This gives the protein CASSQPGAGSPLHF. V is TRBV4-1 and J is TRBJ1-6; D may be TRBD1 (6 bases). The V gene's germline CDR1 is MGHRA and CDR2 YSYEKL. CDR3 length: 14 amino acids. Trimming pared 2 bases from V and 9 bases from J, leaving 11 bases between.

The gene calls are TRBV4-1 and TRBJ2-3; 8 nucleotides agree with TRBD1. V trimming: 0 bases; J trimming: 0 bases; junction bases outside the gene matches: 5. CDR1 MGHRA and CDR2 YSYEKL come from the germline V gene. This CDR3 comprises 17 residues. The CDR3 sequence: CASSQEGQASSTDTQYF. The CDR3 DNA reads TGCGCCAGCAGCCAAGAGGGACAGGCCTCTAGCACAGATACGCAGTATTTT.

The chain recombines TRBV6-5 with TRBJ2-7, with D possibly matching TRBD1 (6 bases). Trimming removed 6 bases from V and 0 bases from J, with 9 bases in between. The CDR3 sequence is 13 residues long. CDR1 is MNHEY and CDR2 is SVGAGI in the germline V gene. Written as DNA, the CDR3 is TGTGCCAGCAGAACAGGGTCCTCCTACGAGCAGTACTTC. Translating it yields CASRTGSSYEQYF.

The gene calls are TRBV27 and TRBJ2-2; possible D gene TRBD1, 6 bases. The CDR3 is 15 residues long. With 6 bases removed from V and 2 bases from J, the gap between germline ends came to 13 bases. Germline assignment: CDR1 MNHEY and CDR2 SMNVEV (reference sequence). CDR3 sequence: CASSRTELNTGELFF. The CDR3 bases are TGTGCCAGCAGCCGGACAGAACTCAACACCGGGGAGCTGTTTTTT.

The rearrangement uses TRBV5-4 and TRBJ1-2, with D possibly matching TRBD1 (6 bases). The CDR3 runs to 15 residues. Germline V CDR1 and CDR2: SGHNT, YYREEE (reference sequence). Trimming shortened V by 0 bases and J by 4 bases, and 13 bases separated the two germline ends. CDR3 DNA: TGTGCCAGCAGCTTGGTCCAGGGGCTCGGCTATGGCTACACCTTC. Its protein product is CASSLVQGLGYGYTF.

The chain employs TRBV5-1 and TRBJ2-3; D uncertain. CDR1 and CDR2 from the germline V gene are SGHRS and YFSETQ. V lost 4 bases, J lost 0 bases, and 15 bases lay in between. The CDR3 covers 16 residues. CDR3 bases: TGCGCCAGCAGCCAGAAGTCTAGTGCTAGCACAGATACGCAGTATTTT. Its translation is CASSQKSSASTDTQYF. The full variable domain, completed using reference TRBV5-1 and TRBJ2-3, is KAGVTQTPRYLIKTRGQQVTLSCSPISGHRSVSWYQQTPGQGLQFLFEYFSETQRNKGNFPGRFSGRQFSNSRSEMNVSTLELGDSALYLCASSQKSSASTDTQYFGPGTRLTVL.

J is TRBJ2-7 and V is TRBV5-1, with D possibly being TRBD1 (6 bases). In germline, CDR1 is SGHRS, CDR2 YFSETQ. Trimming stripped 0 bases from V and 4 bases from J, with 17 bases between. CDR3 length equals 16 residues. The CDR3 is CASSLGGTTTGYEQYF. The CDR3 nucleotides read TGCGCCAGCAGCTTGGGGGGGACAACCACCGGTTACGAGCAGTACTTC.

The genes are TRBV19 and TRBJ1-6; tentatively, D is TRBD1 (5 bases). Germline CDR1 is LNHDA and CDR2 is SQIVND (reference sequence). The CDR3 is 13 residues long. V lost 8 bases, J lost 12 bases, and 17 bases lay in between. CDR3 loop: CASLDSDRGPLHF. For the CDR3, the DNA is TGTGCCAGTTTAGACAGCGATCGCGGACCCCTCCACTTT.

The chain couples TRBV4-1 to TRBJ1-4; D is undetermined. Trimming stripped 2 bases from V and 8 bases from J, with 15 bases between. This CDR3 is built from 15 residues. CDR1 and CDR2 (germline): MGHRA, YSYEKL. The CDR3: CASSQNPTQREKLFF. The CDR3 DNA reads TGCGCCAGCAGCCAAAACCCGACACAGAGAGAAAAACTGTTTTTT.

The J gene is TRBJ1-1, the V gene TRBV7-8, with D uncertain. V lost 1 base, J lost 2 bases, and 17 bases lay in between. The CDR3 contains 17 residues. The germline V gene has CDR1 SGHVS and CDR2 FQNEAQ. The CDR3 DNA is TGTGCCAGCAGCTTAGTCTATGGTATGCGGTCAAACACTGAAGCTTTCTTT. Amino acid sequence: CASSLVYGMRSNTEAFF.

This chain uses TRBV29-1 with TRBJ1-5; D call uncertain. CDR3 length equals 13 residues. V was clipped by 8 bases and J by 3 bases, with 14 bases between them. Germline loops: CDR1 SQVTM, CDR2 ANQGSEA. In nucleotides, the CDR3 is TGCAGCCCGTGGCCTCGGGTCAATCAGCCCCAGCATTTT. This codes for CSPWPRVNQPQHF.

CDR3 protein: CASSNRDGTEAFF. The CDR3 DNA is TGTGCCAGCAGTAACAGGGATGGCACTGAAGCTTTCTTT. The rearrangement uses TRBV2 and TRBJ1-1; D might be TRBD1 (6 bases). With 5 bases removed from V and 4 bases from J, the gap between germline ends came to 11 bases. This CDR3 contains 13 residues. Looked up from germline, CDR1 is SNHLY and CDR2 is FYNNEI.

The CDR3 sequence: CASSLWAGGKNEQYF. The CDR3 DNA sequence: TGTGCCAGCAGCCTCTGGGCAGGGGGGAAAAACGAGCAGTACTTC. The chain recombines TRBV13 with TRBJ2-7, with D maybe TRBD1 (7 bases). V was clipped by 5 bases and J by 5 bases, with 19 bases between them. The germline gives CDR1 PRHDT, CDR2 FYEKMQ (reference sequence). The CDR3 contains 15 residues. The full variable domain, completed using reference TRBV13 and TRBJ2-7, is AAGVIQSPRHLIKEKRETATLKCYPIPRHDTVYWYQQGPGQDPQFLISFYEKMQSDKGSIPDRFSAQQFSDYHSELNMSSLELGDSALYFCASSLWAGGKNEQYFGPGTRLTVT.

The CDR3 loop reads CASSPLPPSGANTGELFF. The CDR3 DNA reads as TGTGCCAGCAGCCCACTTCCTCCCAGCGGGGCGAACACCGGGGAGCTGTTTTTT. The V call is TRBV9, the J call TRBJ2-2, with 7 nucleotides matching TRBD2. Germline loops: CDR1 SGDLS, CDR2 YYNGEE. Losses at the gene ends were 4 bases for V and 0 bases for J; bases not matched to a gene: 12. This CDR3 region has 18 residues.